Below, 28 T cell receptor beta chains from the same sample are listed, as sequenced in a study of shared clonotypes between healthy human individuals. Data came from immunoSEQ multiplex PCR; TCRdb stores just in-frame clones and leaves some out. The sample contains some 480,000 clones, 79% of which appear only once. Sequencing was performed on PBMCs. Receptor source: a woman between 40 and 50 years old in good health. Some clones in this sample may be carry-over from other donors' samples.

A single count supports this clone. V gene TRBV2 combines with J gene TRBJ1-2; D gene ambiguous. This CDR3 contains 16 residues. The ends were cut back, 7 bases at V and 5 bases at J, with 23 bases in the middle. Germline CDR1 SNHLY, CDR2 FYNNEI. CDR3 bases: TGTGCCAGCACCTATAACCCAACAGCGGGTGGGTATGGCTACACCTTC. It codes for CASTYNPTAGGYGYTF. Full variable domain (rest looked up from reference TRBV2 and TRBJ1-2): EPEVTQTPSHQVTQMGQEVILRCVPISNHLYFYWYRQILGQKVEFLVSFYNNEISEKSEIFDDQFSVERPDGSNFTLKIRSTKLEDSAMYFCASTYNPTAGGYGYTFGSGTRLTVV.

V is TRBV7-2 and J is TRBJ2-2, with 10 bases matching TRBD1. The germline V gene encodes CDR1 SGHTA and CDR2 FQGNSA. This CDR3 contains 16 residues. The junction had 6 bases not matched to a gene; V was cut back by 2 bases and J by 6 bases. The chain's CDR3 is CASSLTRQGAAGELFF. CDR3 DNA: TGTGCCAGCAGCTTAACCCGACAGGGGGCGGCCGGGGAGCTGTTTTTT.

V and J are TRBV7-6 and TRBJ2-5; TRBD2 aligns across 11 bases. Trimming cost V 10 bases and J 5 bases; bases outside gene matches: 6. CDR1 is SGHVS, CDR2 FNYEAQ, per germline. CDR3 length equals 13 residues. CDR3 protein: CATHSGRGETQYF. CDR3 nucleotides: TGTGCCACCCATAGCGGGAGGGGGGAGACCCAGTACTTC.

V is TRBV5-1 and J is TRBJ1-1; unclear D gene. The germline V gene has CDR1 SGHRS and CDR2 YFSETQ. This CDR3 is 15 amino acids long. Trimming cost V 0 bases and J 3 bases, with 12 bases left between them. CDR3 nucleotide sequence: TGCGCCAGCAGCTTGGGGCCGGGTCAACACACTGAAGCTTTCTTT. Translating gives CASSLGPGQHTEAFF.

The rearrangement uses TRBV4-3 and TRBJ2-3; a weak D match, TRBD2 (6 bases). This CDR3 contains 15 residues. V was shortened by 1 base and J by 5 bases, with 13 bases between the two germline ends. Germline CDR1 is LGHNA and CDR2 is YSLEER. The CDR3 nucleotides read TGCGCCAGCAGCCAAGTGTGGGTGGGGGGAGATACGCAGTATTTT. Translation gives CASSQVWVGGDTQYF.

The rearrangement links TRBV15 to TRBJ1-5; weak D call: TRBD1 (5 bases). The ends were cut back, 5 bases at V and 4 bases at J, with 15 bases in the middle. Looked up from germline, CDR1 is LNHNV and CDR2 is YYDKDF (reference sequence). The length of the CDR3 is 15 residues. The CDR3 loop is CATSWSRQRNQPQHF. In nucleotides, the CDR3 is TGTGCCACCAGCTGGTCGCGACAGCGAAATCAGCCCCAGCATTTT.

The chain couples TRBV7-9 to TRBJ1-1, with unresolved D. Germline assignment: CDR1 SEHNR and CDR2 FQNEAQ (reference sequence). Trimming pared 2 bases from V and 7 bases from J, leaving 11 bases between. The CDR3 contains 13 residues. CDR3 sequence: CASSLINGGEAFF. The CDR3 coding sequence is TGTGCCAGCAGCTTAATTAATGGTGGTGAAGCTTTCTTT. The entire variable domain, with the rest obtained from reference TRBV7-9 and TRBJ1-1, is as follows: DTGVSQNPRHKITKRGQNVTFRCDPISEHNRLYWYRQTLGQGPEFLTYFQNEAQLEKSRLLSDRFSAERPKGSFSTLEIQRTEQGDSAMYLCASSLINGGEAFFGQGTRLTVV.

The chain recombines TRBV5-1 with TRBJ2-7; TRBD2 matches at 9 bases. Germline CDR1 and CDR2: SGHRS and YFSETQ. The trim removed 0 bases at V and 4 bases at J, leaving 5 bases unmatched. This CDR3 has 15 residues. As DNA, the CDR3 is TGCGCCAGCAGCTTGGTTAGCGGGAGCCGGTACGAGCAGTACTTC. Translation: CASSLVSGSRYEQYF. Complete variable domain (other parts from reference TRBV5-1 and TRBJ2-7): KAGVTQTPRYLIKTRGQQVTLSCSPISGHRSVSWYQQTPGQGLQFLFEYFSETQRNKGNFPGRFSGRQFSNSRSEMNVSTLELGDSALYLCASSLVSGSRYEQYFGPGTRLTVT.

The gene calls are TRBV10-3 and TRBJ2-7; 14 nucleotides line up with TRBD2. V shed 6 bases, J shed 7 bases, and the junction held 5 bases outside the gene matches. This CDR3 spans 14 amino acids. The germline V gene encodes CDR1 ENHRY and CDR2 SYGVKD. CDR3 nucleotides: TGTGCCATCAGGGGGACTAGCGGGAGCCCAGAGCAGTACTTC. This sequence encodes CAIRGTSGSPEQYF.

The rearrangement joins TRBV9 to TRBJ1-5; 9 bases match TRBD1. The CDR3 runs 15 residues. Trimming at V came to 0 bases and at J to 6 bases, leaving 4 bases not matched to a gene. Germline V gene sequence: CDR1 SGDLS, CDR2 YYNGEE. CDR3: CASSVGGDRVQPQHF. The CDR3 DNA reads as TGTGCCAGCAGCGTAGGAGGGGACAGGGTTCAGCCCCAGCATTTT.

This chain links TRBV29-1 with TRBJ2-5, with D hard to call. Near its end, the DNA agrees better with TRBJ2-7, so the J call may be wrong. Germline V gene lookup returns CDR1 SQVTM and CDR2 ANQGSEA. The CDR3 has 14 residues. CDR3 nucleotide sequence: TGCAGCGTTGAAGATTGGAGCGACCCCTACGAGCAGTACTTC. This codes for CSVEDWSDPYEQYF.

The gene calls are TRBV30 and TRBJ1-1; D call uncertain. The CDR3 runs 12 residues. Trimming removed 2 bases at V and 3 bases at J, with 7 bases between. Germline V gene data show CDR1 as GTSNPN and CDR2 as SVGIG (reference sequence). In DNA, the CDR3 is TGTGCCTGGAGTTTGGAGCACACTGAAGCTTTCTTT. Its protein is CAWSLEHTEAFF.

The CDR3 sequence is CASSWSGNYEQYF. In DNA form, the CDR3 reads TGCGCCAGCAGCTGGAGCGGAAACTACGAGCAGTACTTC. V usage is TRBV5-1 and J usage is TRBJ2-7; TRBD2 might be the D (5 bases). The CDR3 has 13 residues. Trimming removed 3 bases from V and 3 bases from J, with 10 bases in between. The germline CDR1 and CDR2 sequences are SGHRS and YFSETQ.

The chain employs TRBV20-1 and TRBJ2-7; D gene uncertain. The germline V and J ends were trimmed by 5 bases and 6 bases, with 11 bases remaining between them. Germline V gene data show CDR1 as DFQATT and CDR2 as SNEGSKA (reference sequence). The CDR3 has 11 amino acids. The CDR3 is CSAGSPREQYF. CDR3 coding DNA: TGCAGTGCTGGGTCTCCACGCGAGCAGTACTTC.

A word on this clone: With a much larger clone just one base away, this may be a read error. This same CDR3 is encoded by further DNA sequences in the sample. The V gene is TRBV5-4, the J gene TRBJ2-3; no clear D. The CDR3 consists of 12 residues. V dropped 3 bases and J dropped 1 base, with 3 bases sitting between them. Germline CDR1 reads SGHNT; CDR2 reads YYREEE (reference sequence). CDR3: CASSSGTDTQYF. Written as DNA, the CDR3 is TGTGCCAGCAGCTCCGGCACAGATACGCAGTATTTT.

The CDR3 DNA reads TGTGCCAGCAGCGTGGGGACAGGACAGGGGGAGCAGTACTTC. Protein sequence: CASSVGTGQGEQYF. The chain joins TRBV5-6 to TRBJ2-7, with 9 bases lining up with TRBD1. Germline V CDR1 and CDR2: SGHDT, YYEEEE. With 4 bases clipped from V and 7 bases from J, the junction kept 9 bases outside the gene matches. The CDR3 is 14 residues long.

The chain combines TRBV7-3 with TRBJ1-5; D is uncertain. Trimming removed 2 bases at V and 2 bases at J, with 4 bases between. The CDR3 has 13 amino acids. From germline, CDR1 is SGHTA and CDR2 FQGTGA. CDR3 region: CASSLSGNQPQHF. The CDR3 DNA is TGTGCCAGCAGCTTATCTGGCAATCAGCCCCAGCATTTT.

This chain uses TRBV30 with TRBJ2-1; D might be TRBD2 (6 bases). Trimming removed 0 bases from V and 6 bases from J, with 12 bases in between. Germline V CDR1 and CDR2: GTSNPN, SVGIG (reference sequence). This CDR3 is built from 14 residues. The CDR3 DNA follows: TGTGCCTGGAGTGTAGGCGGGAATGGCAATGAGCAGTTCTTC. This encodes CAWSVGGNGNEQFF.

The chain uses TRBV5-1 and TRBJ2-3; 7 nucleotides match TRBD2. The germline V gene has CDR1 SGHRS and CDR2 YFSETQ. The CDR3 covers 14 residues. The J segment lost 3 bases and the V segment lost 5 bases, leaving 6 bases of the junction unmatched. The CDR3 sequence: CASSGGSRTDTQYF. The DNA for the CDR3 is TGCGCCAGCAGTGGCGGGAGTCGGACAGATACGCAGTATTTT.

For this clone: This sample also contains other DNA sequences that code for the same CDR3. V and J are TRBV28 and TRBJ2-2; D gene ambiguous. CDR1 MDHEN and CDR2 SYDVKM come from the germline V gene. There are 12 residues in the CDR3. V was trimmed by 6 bases and J by 2 bases, leaving 4 bases between them. This chain's CDR3 is CASRGNTGELFF. Here the CDR3 DNA reads TGTGCCAGCAGGGGTAACACCGGGGAGCTGTTTTTT.

This chain uses TRBV7-6 with TRBJ2-7; a weak D match, TRBD1 (5 bases). This CDR3 has 14 amino acids. Germline lookup yields CDR1 SGHVS and CDR2 FNYEAQ. The V gene lost 5 bases and the J gene lost 1 base, with 12 bases spanning the gap. The CDR3 region has the DNA TGTGCCAGCAGCATAGGGGCCCCGTCCTACGAGCAGTACTTC. It yields the protein CASSIGAPSYEQYF.

The chain carries TRBV10-3 and TRBJ2-2; TRBD2 matches 7 bases. V lost 0 bases to trimming and J lost 4 bases; unmatched junction nucleotides: 2. The germline V gene has CDR1 ENHRY and CDR2 SYGVKD. The CDR3 extends over 15 amino acids. The CDR3 region is CAISESLAVTGELFF. CDR3 bases: TGTGCCATCAGTGAGTCTCTAGCGGTCACCGGGGAGCTGTTTTTT.

In the case of this clone: The same CDR3 can be traced to other DNA sequences in this sample. The chain couples TRBV7-8 to TRBJ2-3, with D unclear. The CDR3 is 13 amino acids. The V gene's germline CDR1 is SGHVS and CDR2 FQNEAQ. V lost 1 base and J 2 bases, leaving 4 bases between the germline ends. The CDR3 sequence is CASSLGPTDTQYF. The CDR3 DNA follows: TGTGCCAGCAGCTTAGGGCCCACAGATACGCAGTATTTT.

Turning to this clone: Additional DNA sequences in this sample encode the identical CDR3. V usage is TRBV18 and J usage is TRBJ2-2; D remains ambiguous. Germline V lookup: CDR1 KGHSH, CDR2 LQKENI. CDR3 length: 12 amino acids. V shed 2 bases and J shed 6 bases, with 4 bases lying between them. CDR3 protein: CASSPGAGELFF. For the CDR3, the DNA is TGTGCCAGCTCACCAGGGGCCGGGGAGCTGTTTTTT.

This sequence joins TRBV30 and TRBJ2-1; 10 positions agree with TRBD2. CDR1 is GTSNPN and CDR2 is SVGIG in the germline V gene (reference sequence). J gave up 10 bases and V 3 bases, and 9 bases lay outside the gene matches. The CDR3 is 14 residues long. CDR3 in DNA: TGTGCCTGGAGGCGGGAAGCGGGAGGGGCCGAGCAGTTCTTC. Translating it yields CAWRREAGGAEQFF.

CDR3 nucleotides: TGTGCCAGCAGTGCCCTACAGGGGGAGTATGGGGAGCAGTACTTC. Protein product: CASSALQGEYGEQYF. The chain is built from TRBV6-1 and TRBJ2-7; 8 bases agree with TRBD1. This CDR3 spans 15 amino acids. V gave up 4 bases and J gave up 7 bases; unmatched junction bases: 12. CDR1 is MNHNS and CDR2 is SASEGT in the germline V gene.

This rearrangement joins TRBV4-1 to TRBJ1-2, with D possibly TRBD1 on 6 matching bases. Germline V gene lookup returns CDR1 MGHRA and CDR2 YSYEKL. Trimming left V 11 bases short and J 6 bases short, with 16 bases between. This CDR3 has 12 residues. The CDR3 DNA follows: TGCGCCGGGTACAGGGACTCGGATGGCTACACCTTC. Translated: CAGYRDSDGYTF.

This clone was seen only once. The chain recombines TRBV15 with TRBJ2-2; TRBD1 might be the D (5 bases). There are 13 residues in the CDR3. V was cut by 11 bases and J by 3 bases, with 13 bases left in between. Germline V gene data show CDR1 as LNHNV and CDR2 as YYDKDF (reference sequence). The CDR3, as DNA: TGTGCCGTCGCGTGGGGCCACACCGGGGAGCTGTTTTTT. Translation gives CAVAWGHTGELFF. Based on the CDR3 plus reference TRBV15 and TRBJ2-2, the full variable domain is DAMVIQNPRYQVTQFGKPVTLSCSQTLNHNVMYWYQQKSSQAPKLLFHYYDKDFNNEADTPDNFQSRRPNTSFCFLDIRSPGLGDTAMYLCAVAWGHTGELFFGEGSRLTVL.